This T cell receptor (beta chain) was captured by sequencing in a study of blood T cell repertoires in COVID-19. The wider study: The United States, Italy and Spain were the sources of the acute and convalescent COVID-19 samples. From T cells, B-cell-depleted T cells, or PBMCs came the material, which was cDNA or gDNA.

Original handling: For nucleated cells, counts were estimated from reference gene primer amplification. The table came from immunoSEQ multiplex PCR; TCRdb's copy has only in-frame clones and leaves some out. The DNA was the basis for D and trimming; V, J and clone size are from that table. The data contain 88,000 or so clones, 70% to 80% of them singletons. The V gene's germline CDR1 is LGHDT and CDR2 YNNKEL (reference sequence). V dropped 4 bases and J dropped 2 bases, with 12 bases sitting between them. The CDR3 extends over 14 amino acids. The source of this sequence is a human donor in a cohort sampled during active COVID-19. The sequenced sample consisted of peripheral blood. The rearrangement uses TRBV3-1 (or the pseudogene TRBV3-2) and TRBJ2-7; D is perhaps TRBD1 (6 bases). CDR3 DNA: TGTGCCAGCAGCCTGGGCCAGGGGACCTACGAGCAGTACTTC. Protein sequence: CASSLGQGTYEQYF.